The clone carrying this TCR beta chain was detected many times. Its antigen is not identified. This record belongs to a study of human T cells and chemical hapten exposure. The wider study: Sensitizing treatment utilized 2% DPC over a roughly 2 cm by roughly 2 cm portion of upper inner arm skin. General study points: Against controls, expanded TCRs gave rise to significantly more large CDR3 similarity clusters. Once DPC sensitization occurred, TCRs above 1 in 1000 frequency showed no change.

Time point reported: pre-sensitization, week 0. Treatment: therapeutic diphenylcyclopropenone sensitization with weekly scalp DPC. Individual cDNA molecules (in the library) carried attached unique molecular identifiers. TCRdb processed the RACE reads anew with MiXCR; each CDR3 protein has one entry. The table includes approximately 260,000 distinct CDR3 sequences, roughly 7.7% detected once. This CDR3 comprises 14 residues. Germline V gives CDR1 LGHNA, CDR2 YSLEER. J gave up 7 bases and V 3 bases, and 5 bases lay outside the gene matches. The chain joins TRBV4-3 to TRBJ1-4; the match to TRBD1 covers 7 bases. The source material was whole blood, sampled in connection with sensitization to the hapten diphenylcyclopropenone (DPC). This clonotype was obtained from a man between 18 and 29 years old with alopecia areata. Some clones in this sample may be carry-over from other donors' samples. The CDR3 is CASSQSQGIEKLFF. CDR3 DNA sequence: TGCGCCAGCAGCCAGTCACAGGGGATTGAAAAACTGTTTTTT.